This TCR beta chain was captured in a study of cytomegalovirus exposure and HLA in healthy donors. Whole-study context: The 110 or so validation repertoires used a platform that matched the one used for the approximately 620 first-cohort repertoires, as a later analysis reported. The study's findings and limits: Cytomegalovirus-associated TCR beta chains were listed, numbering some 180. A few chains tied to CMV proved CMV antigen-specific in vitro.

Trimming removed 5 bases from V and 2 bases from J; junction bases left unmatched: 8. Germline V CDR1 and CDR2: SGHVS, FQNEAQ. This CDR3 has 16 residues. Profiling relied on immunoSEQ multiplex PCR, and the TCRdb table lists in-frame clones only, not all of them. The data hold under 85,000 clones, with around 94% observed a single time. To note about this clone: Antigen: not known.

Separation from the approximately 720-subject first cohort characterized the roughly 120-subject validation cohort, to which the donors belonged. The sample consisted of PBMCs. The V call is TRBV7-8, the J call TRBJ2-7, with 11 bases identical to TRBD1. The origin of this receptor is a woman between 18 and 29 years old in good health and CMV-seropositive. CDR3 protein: CASSTGPGQGAYEQYF. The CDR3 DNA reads TGTGCCAGCAGCACCGGCCCGGGACAGGGGGCCTACGAGCAGTACTTC.